This T cell receptor (beta chain) is drawn from a study of T cell responses to AZD1222 COVID-19 vaccine. Across the whole study: Some second doses came at about 4 weeks and others at about 12 weeks; these were pooled.

Here immunoSEQ multiplex PCR was the method, and the copy in TCRdb shows in-frame clones only, minus some. The data contain some 150,000 clones, approximately 93% of them singletons. As to this clone: Its cognate antigen is unknown.

Trimming took off 5 bases at V and 1 base at J, with 7 bases between the two ends. This CDR3 region has 13 residues. Germline CDR1 and CDR2: MRHNA and SNTAGT. Study findings and constraints: Reports indicate that nearly half of spike-specific TCRs are directed at unmutated variant regions. The donor group comprised mostly white British people and more females; the analysis possibly underestimated clonal diversity.

The sequence came from an adult in good health. The input for sequencing was peripheral blood, taken on day 0 of AZD1222 vaccination. The chain has TRBV6-4 and TRBJ2-3; D gene unclear. For the CDR3, the DNA is TGTGCCAGCAGTAATACAGGCACAGATACGCAGTATTTT. It specifies CASSNTGTDTQYF.